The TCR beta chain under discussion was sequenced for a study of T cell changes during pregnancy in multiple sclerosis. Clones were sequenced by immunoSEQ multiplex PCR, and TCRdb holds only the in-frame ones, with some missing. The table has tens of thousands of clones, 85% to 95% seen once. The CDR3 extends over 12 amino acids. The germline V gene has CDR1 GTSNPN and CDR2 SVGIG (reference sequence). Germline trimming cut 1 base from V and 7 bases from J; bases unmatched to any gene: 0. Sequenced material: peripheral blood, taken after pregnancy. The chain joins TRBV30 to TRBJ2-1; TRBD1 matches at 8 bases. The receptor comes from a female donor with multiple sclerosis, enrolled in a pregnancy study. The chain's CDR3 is CAWSGDRNEQFF. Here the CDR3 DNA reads TGTGCCTGGAGTGGGGACAGGAATGAGCAGTTCTTC.